This T cell receptor beta chain was captured in a study of cytotoxic CD8 clonotypes in ibrutinib-treated CLL. The table came from immunoSEQ multiplex PCR; TCRdb's copy has only in-frame clones and leaves some out. Of some 140,000 clones listed, around 93% were seen once; the top ten hold roughly 10%. The source of about 2 micrograms of genomic DNA for TCR beta libraries was cryopreserved PBMCs. Trimming removed 4 bases from V and 7 bases from J, with 16 bases in between. Germline V gives CDR1 LNHDA, CDR2 SQIVND (reference sequence). The CDR3 runs to 15 residues. The chain combines TRBV19 with TRBJ2-2, with a tentative D call TRBD1 (6 bases). This clonotype was obtained from a human donor with chronic lymphocytic leukemia. Material: PBMCs, obtained after 12 months of ibrutinib treatment. The CDR3 nucleotides read TGTGCCAGTAGTAGGGGCAGGGGTTTAATCGGGGAGCTGTTTTTT. It yields the protein CASSRGRGLIGELFF.